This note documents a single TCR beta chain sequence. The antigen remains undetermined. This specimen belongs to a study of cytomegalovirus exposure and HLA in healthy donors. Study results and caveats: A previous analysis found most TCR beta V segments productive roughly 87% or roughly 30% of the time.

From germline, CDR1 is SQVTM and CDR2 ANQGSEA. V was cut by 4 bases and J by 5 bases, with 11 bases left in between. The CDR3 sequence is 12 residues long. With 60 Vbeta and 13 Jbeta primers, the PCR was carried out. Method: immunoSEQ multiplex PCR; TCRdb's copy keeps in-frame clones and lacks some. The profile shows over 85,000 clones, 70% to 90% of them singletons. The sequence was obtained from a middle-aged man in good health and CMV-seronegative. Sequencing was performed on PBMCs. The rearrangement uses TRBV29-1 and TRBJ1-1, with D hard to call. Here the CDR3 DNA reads TGCAGCGTTGTGCCGGGATCGACTGAAGCTTTCTTT. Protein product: CSVVPGSTEAFF.